This T cell receptor beta chain was found in a study of shared clonotypes between healthy human individuals (dated by TCRdb to the early 2020s). Regarding the complete study: The cohort included three men and a couple of women between 18 and 49 years of age. For each donor, CD4 naive and CD4 memory were each run on three plates, CD8 naive on two plates, and CD8 memory on one plate. To estimate repertoire size and how much clonotypes are shared between individuals, the study performed deep sequencing of blood TCR repertoires from roughly five healthy adults. Different laboratories and diverse techniques were used to prepare libraries and sequence TCR repertoires, to increase sequencing depth and limit assay-specific biases. Leukapheresis yielded between about 0.9 and 9.5 billion PBMCs per donor. The study at large found these results: Higher generation probabilities were observed for clonotypes shared by all four sorted-subset donors than for non-shared clonotypes. Only blood was sampled, and tissue TCR repertoires likely differ from those in blood. Naive subsets generally had larger estimated clonotype richness than memory subsets. The genetic and exposure-history diversity represented was limited by the small number of donors. Sharing across four donors was observed for roughly 5% of naive CD4, over 3% of naive CD8, 2.3% of memory CD4, and over 0.3% of memory CD8 clonotypes. Incomplete sequencing was indicated by rarefaction of sorted-subset datasets, despite the large sequencing depth. Pairwise subsampling indicated that sequencing depth was expected to affect the degree of clonotype sharing among donors.

The trim is 0 bases for V and 6 bases for J, with a gap of 6 bases between the germline ends. From the cysteine up to the phenylalanine, the CDR3 has a length of 13 residues. The retained sequence is limited to the CDR3, 39 bases, with the frame set at the first base. In the germline V gene, CDR1 corresponds to MGHRA and CDR2 to YSYEKL. The donors were healthy, HIV-negative adults with no recently reported acute infections or vaccinations. Only Caucasian adults living in Nashville, Tennessee, USA were represented among the donors. CD4+ T cells were enriched by magnetic negative selection; naive cells were then positively selected on CD45RA, and the negative fraction formed the memory subset. Blood was obtained by leukapheresis, after which PBMCs were separated by Ficoll-Histopaque density gradient centrifugation and cryopreserved in liquid nitrogen vapor phase. Analytical flow cytometry was used to check the purity and quantity of every magnetically sorted T cell population. Genomic DNA was isolated from each sorted fraction and quantified by UV absorbance on a Nanodrop 2000c.

Using the deep immunoSEQ assay, multiplex PCR amplified TCR CDR3 regions from genomic DNA. Extracted genomic DNA from each cell subset was distributed evenly across all wells of several immunoSEQ 96-well plates, and each plate was treated as a replicate. Each replicate PCR for sorted subsets received about 180 ng genomic DNA, equal to 30,000 or so T cell genomes. The purified libraries were quantified using a Qubit 3.0 fluorometer, sized with a Bioanalyzer 2100, and then quantified again using the KAPA Library Quantification kit. Every immunoSEQ 96-well plate was sequenced on a separate single-read 150-cycle Illumina NextSeq 550 flow cell. Turning to the authors' computational methods: The immunoSEQ output contained only junctional sequences without quality scores, so filtering could not match that applied to full-length reads. Sequences were annotated with PyIR, a Python wrapper for IgBLAST v1.9, and V/J genes and CDR3 were assigned using IMGT germline references. Reads with weak V/J assignments (E-value above 1e-6), missing CDR3, stop codons, out-of-frame junctions, or ambiguous translated residues were removed. V3J clonotypes were defined as sequences sharing an identical inferred V gene, J gene, and CDR3 amino acid sequence. Percentage overlap between repertoires was computed as shared unique clonotypes divided by the size of the smaller repertoire. Three approaches were used to assess repertoire richness: RTK rarefaction, the Chao1 estimator, and Recon v2.1 estimates of unobserved clonotypes. Generation probabilities were computed with OLGA for all TCRbeta clonotypes obtained by the gDNA method from several donors. TCRdb mirrors the immuneACCESS table, restricted to in-frame sequences. Some clones are absent from its copies; in checked studies, under half trace to an unresolved V gene, and the reason for the others is unknown. The D gene and trimming were derived from the DNA, and the V and J assignments and clone size from that table. The sample table holds approximately 1.1 million clones, of which 70% to 80% were seen once. The top ten hold more than 0.5% of the sample.

On this clone itself: What this receptor recognizes is not known. No much larger clone is present one base from it, and per-base qualities are unavailable.

The source of this sequence is a man aged 18 to 29 in good health. Some clones in this sample may be carry-over from other donors' samples. What was sequenced was memory CD4+ T cells from PBMCs. The sample's cell subset or site, from its label and the paper: CD45RA-negative fraction. The chain is assembled from TRBV4-1 and TRBJ1-5, with the D gene uncertain. The CDR3: CASSQDWGQPQHF. The sequence in DNA is TGCGCCAGCAGCCAAGATTGGGGTCAGCCCCAGCATTTT.